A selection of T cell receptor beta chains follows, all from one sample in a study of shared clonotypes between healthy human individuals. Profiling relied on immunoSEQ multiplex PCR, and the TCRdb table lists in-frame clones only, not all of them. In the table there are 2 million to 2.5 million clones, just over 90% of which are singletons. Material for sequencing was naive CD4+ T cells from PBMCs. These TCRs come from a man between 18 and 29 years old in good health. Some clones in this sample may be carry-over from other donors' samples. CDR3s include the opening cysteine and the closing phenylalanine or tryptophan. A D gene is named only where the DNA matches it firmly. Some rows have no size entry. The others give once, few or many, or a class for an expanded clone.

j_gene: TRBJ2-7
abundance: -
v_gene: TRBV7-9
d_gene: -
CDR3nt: TGTGCCAGCAGCTTCAGGGGAACCTACGAGCAGTACTTC
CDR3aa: CASSFRGTYEQYF

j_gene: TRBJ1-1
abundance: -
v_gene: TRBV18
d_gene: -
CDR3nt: TGTGCCAGCTCACCTGGGCTGAACACTGAAGCTTTCTTT
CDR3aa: CASSPGLNTEAFF

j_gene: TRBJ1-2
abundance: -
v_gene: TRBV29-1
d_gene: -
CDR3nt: TGCAGCGTTGATCGCGGGGGCGGGGTAGGCTACACCTTC
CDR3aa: CSVDRGGGVGYTF

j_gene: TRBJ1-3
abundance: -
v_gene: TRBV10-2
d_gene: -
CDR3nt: TGCGCCAGCAGTGAGGACAGTTCCTCTGGAAACACCATATATTTT
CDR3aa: CASSEDSSSGNTIYF

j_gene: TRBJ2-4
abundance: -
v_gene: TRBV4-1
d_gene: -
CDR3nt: TGCGCCAGCAGCCAAGATGAGGGAATAGCCAAAAACATTCAGTACTTC
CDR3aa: CASSQDEGIAKNIQYF

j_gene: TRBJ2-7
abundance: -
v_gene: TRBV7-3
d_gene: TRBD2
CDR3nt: TGTGCCAGCAGCTTTTCAGCGGGAGAAGCCTACGAGCAGTACTTC
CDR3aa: CASSFSAGEAYEQYF

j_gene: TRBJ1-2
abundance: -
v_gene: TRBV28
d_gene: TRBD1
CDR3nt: TGTGCCAGCAGTTTATTAAACAGGGGATTTAACTATGGCTACACCTTC
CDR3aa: CASSLLNRGFNYGYTF

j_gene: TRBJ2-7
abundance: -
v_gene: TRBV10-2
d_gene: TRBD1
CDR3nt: TGCGCCAGCAGGACGACAGGGGGCTCCTACGAGCAGTACTTC
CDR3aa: CASRTTGGSYEQYF

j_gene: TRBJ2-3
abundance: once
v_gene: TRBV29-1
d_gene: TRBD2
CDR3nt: TGCAGCGTTGAAGTTAATAGCGGGAGGGCCAAAGGCGGCACAGATACGCAGTATTTT
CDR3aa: CSVEVNSGRAKGGTDTQYF

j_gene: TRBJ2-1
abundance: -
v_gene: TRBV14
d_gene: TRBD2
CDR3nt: TGTGCCAGCAGCCGACGACTAGCCCCCTACAATGAGCAGTTCTTC
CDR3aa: CASSRRLAPYNEQFF

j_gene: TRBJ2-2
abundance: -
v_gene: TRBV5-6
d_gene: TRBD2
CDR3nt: TGTGCCAGCAGCTTGGACGGCGGGAGGTACACCGGGGAGCTGTTTTTT
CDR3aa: CASSLDGGRYTGELFF

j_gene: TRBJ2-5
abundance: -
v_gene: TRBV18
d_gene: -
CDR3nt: TGTGCCAGCTCATGGACGGGTTCGGAGACCCAGTACTTC
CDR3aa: CASSWTGSETQYF

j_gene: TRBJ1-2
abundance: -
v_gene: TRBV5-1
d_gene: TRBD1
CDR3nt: TGCGCCAGCAGGGGGGACAGGGATTTTGCGATCTATGGCTACACCTTC
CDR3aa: CASRGDRDFAIYGYTF

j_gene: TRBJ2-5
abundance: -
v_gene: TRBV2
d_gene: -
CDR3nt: TGTGCCAGAAGGGACGGAGAAGAGACCCAGTACTTC
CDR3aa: CARRDGEETQYF

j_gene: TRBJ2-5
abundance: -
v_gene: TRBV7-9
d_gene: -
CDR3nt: TGTGCCAGCAGCTTATTATCCTTAAAGGGCCAAGAGACCCAGTACTTC
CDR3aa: CASSLLSLKGQETQYF

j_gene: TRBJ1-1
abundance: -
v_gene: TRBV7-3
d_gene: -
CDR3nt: TGTGCCAGCCAGCGGGGCGCCGGGAACACTGAAGCTTTCTTT
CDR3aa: CASQRGAGNTEAFF

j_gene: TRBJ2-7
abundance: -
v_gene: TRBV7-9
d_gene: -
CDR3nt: TGTGCCAGCAGCTTAGCTAGCGGCCCCTACGAGCAGTACTTC
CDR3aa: CASSLASGPYEQYF

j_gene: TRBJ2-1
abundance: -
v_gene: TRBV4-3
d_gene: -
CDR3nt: TGCGCCAGCAGCCAGCGACTAGTAGGGTACTACAATGAGCAGTTCTTC
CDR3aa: CASSQRLVGYYNEQFF

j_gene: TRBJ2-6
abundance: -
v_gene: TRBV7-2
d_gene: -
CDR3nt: TGTGCCAGCAGCGGACTAGGAAGGGGGGTTCCTGGGGCCAACGTCCTGACTTTC
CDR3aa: CASSGLGRGVPGANVLTF

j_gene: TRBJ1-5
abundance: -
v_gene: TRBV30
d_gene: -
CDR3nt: TGTGCTTCGGGGGGGGATAGCAATCAGCCCCAGCATTTT
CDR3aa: CASGGDSNQPQHF

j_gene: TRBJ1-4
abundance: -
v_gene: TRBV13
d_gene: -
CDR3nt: TGTGCCAGCAGCTCACCCAGGTCCTCAGGAAGCGAAAAACTGTTTTTT
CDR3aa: CASSSPRSSGSEKLFF

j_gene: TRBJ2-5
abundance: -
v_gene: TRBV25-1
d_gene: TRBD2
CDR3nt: TGTGCCAGCAGTGAACTGTTTACTAGCGAAGAGACCCAGTACTTC
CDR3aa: CASSELFTSEETQYF

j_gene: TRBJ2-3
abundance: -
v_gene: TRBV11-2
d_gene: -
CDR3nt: TGTGCCAGCAGCCGAGGCCGGGGAATGACAGATACGCAGTATTTT
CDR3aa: CASSRGRGMTDTQYF

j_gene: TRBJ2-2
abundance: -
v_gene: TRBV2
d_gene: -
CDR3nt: TGTGCCAGCAGGTACGGGGCCGCGAACACCGGGGAGCTGTTTTTT
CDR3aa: CASRYGAANTGELFF

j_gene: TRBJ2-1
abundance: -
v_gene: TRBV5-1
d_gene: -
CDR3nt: TGCGCCAGCAGCTTGGATCCCTTCCTACAAAGTGAGCAGTTCTTC
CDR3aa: CASSLDPFLQSEQFF

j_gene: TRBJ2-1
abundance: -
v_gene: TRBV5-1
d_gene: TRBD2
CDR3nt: TGCGCCAGCAGCGTGACTAGCGGGGAACCCAATGAGCAGTTCTTC
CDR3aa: CASSVTSGEPNEQFF

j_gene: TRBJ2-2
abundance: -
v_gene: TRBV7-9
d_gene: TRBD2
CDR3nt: TGTGCCAGCAGCGATAGACTAGCAGCGAACACCGGGGAGCTGTTTTTT
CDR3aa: CASSDRLAANTGELFF

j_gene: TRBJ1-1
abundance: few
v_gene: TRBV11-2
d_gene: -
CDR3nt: TGTGCCAGCAGGTTACCGGGACACCCGAACACTGAAGCTTTCTTT
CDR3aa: CASRLPGHPNTEAFF

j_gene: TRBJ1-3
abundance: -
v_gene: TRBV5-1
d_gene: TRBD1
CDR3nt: TGCGCCAGCAGCTTACGGGACAGTGGAAACACCATATATTTT
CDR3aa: CASSLRDSGNTIYF

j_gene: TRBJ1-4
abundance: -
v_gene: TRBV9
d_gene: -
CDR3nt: TGTGCCAGCAGCGTAGCTGGGGGAGGCGAAAAACTGTTTTTT
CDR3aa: CASSVAGGGEKLFF

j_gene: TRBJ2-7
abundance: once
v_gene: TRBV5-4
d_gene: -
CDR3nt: TGTGCCAGCAGCGTGGGAGCAGGAGCCTACGAGCAGTACTTC
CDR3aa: CASSVGAGAYEQYF

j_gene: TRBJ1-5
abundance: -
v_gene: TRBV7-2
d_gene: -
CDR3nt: TGTGCCAGCAGCGGCAGGGGTGGGTCGGGACAGCCCCAGCATTTT
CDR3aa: CASSGRGGSGQPQHF

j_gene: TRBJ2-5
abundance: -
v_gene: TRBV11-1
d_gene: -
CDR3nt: TGTGCCAGCAGCTTGATTTTGCAACAGACCCAGTACTTC
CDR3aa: CASSLILQQTQYF

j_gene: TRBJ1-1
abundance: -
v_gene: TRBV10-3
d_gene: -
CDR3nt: TGTGCCATCAGTGGGGGGAACACTGAAGCTTTCTTT
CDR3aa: CAISGGNTEAFF

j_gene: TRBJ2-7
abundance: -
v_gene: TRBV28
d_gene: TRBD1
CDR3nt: TGTGCCATCCAGCCGGGACAGGGGGACCACGAGCAGTACTTC
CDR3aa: CAIQPGQGDHEQYF

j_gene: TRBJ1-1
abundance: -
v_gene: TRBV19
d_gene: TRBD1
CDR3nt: TGTGCCAGTAGGTTAGACAGGGGGAACACTGAAGCTTTCTTT
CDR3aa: CASRLDRGNTEAFF

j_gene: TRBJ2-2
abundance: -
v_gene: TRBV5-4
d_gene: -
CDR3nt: TGTGCCAGCAGGTTCGGGACCCTGGAGCTGTTTTTT
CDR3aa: CASRFGTLELFF

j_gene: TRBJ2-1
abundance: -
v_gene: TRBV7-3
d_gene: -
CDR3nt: TGTGCCAGCAGCCTGTTGGGACTAGGGGGCGATGAGCAGTTCTTC
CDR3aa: CASSLLGLGGDEQFF

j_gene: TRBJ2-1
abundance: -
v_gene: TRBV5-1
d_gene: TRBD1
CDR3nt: TGCGCCAGCAGCCCCAGACAGGGGTCCTACAATGAGCAGTTCTTC
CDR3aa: CASSPRQGSYNEQFF

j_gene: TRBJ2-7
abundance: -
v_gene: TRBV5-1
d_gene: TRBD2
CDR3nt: TGCGCCAGCAGCCCGATAGCGGGAGTCGGCAACGAGCAGTACTTC
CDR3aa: CASSPIAGVGNEQYF

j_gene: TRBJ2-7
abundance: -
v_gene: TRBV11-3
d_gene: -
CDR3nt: TGTGCCAGCAGCCAGGGACGGGGAACCTACGAGCAGTACTTC
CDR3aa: CASSQGRGTYEQYF